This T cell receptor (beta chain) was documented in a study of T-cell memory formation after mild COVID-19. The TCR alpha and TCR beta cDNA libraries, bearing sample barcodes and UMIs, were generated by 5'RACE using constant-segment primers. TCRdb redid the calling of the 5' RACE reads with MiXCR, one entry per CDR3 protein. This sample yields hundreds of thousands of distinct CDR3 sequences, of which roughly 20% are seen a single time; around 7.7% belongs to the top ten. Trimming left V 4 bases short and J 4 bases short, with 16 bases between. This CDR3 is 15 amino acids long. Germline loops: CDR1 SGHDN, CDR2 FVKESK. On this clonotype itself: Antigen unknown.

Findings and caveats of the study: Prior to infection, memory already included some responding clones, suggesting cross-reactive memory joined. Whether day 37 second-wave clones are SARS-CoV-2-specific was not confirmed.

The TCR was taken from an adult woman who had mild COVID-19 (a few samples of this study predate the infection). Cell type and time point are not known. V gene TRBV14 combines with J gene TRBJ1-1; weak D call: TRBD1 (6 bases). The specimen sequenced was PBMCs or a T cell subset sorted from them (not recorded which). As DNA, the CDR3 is TGTGCCAGCAGCCCATGGGAGGGGGTCACCACTGAAGCTTTCTTT. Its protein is CASSPWEGVTTEAFF.